This T cell receptor beta chain comes out of a study of regulatory T cells in long-lasting Graves disease. On the study more broadly: It was over 5 years of antithyroid drugs, with positive TSH receptor antibodies, that meant persistent Graves' disease. General observations from the study: Persistent disease was associated with favored TRBV28 usage and with favored use of TRBJ1-2 and TRBJ2-5. Persistent Graves' patients showed reduced TCR diversity versus newly diagnosed patients.

There are many counts of this clonotype. Antigen unknown. The CDR3 totals 13 residues. The ends lost 6 bases at V and 5 bases at J; junction bases unmatched: 6. CDR1 and CDR2 from the germline V gene are SGHTA and FQGNSA. CDR3 regions were amplified by Arm-PCR using iRepertoire HTBI primers to build TCR beta libraries. From the multiplex PCR reads, TCRdb called clonotypes with MiXCR, one entry per CDR3 protein. Here the sample spans some 370,000 distinct CDR3 sequences, more than 20% being singletons. The sample's time point: persistent/refractory GD, antithyroid drugs over 5 years with positive TRAb. With RNA extracted from PBMCs as input, the TCR library was made.

Sequencing used peripheral blood mononuclear cells (PBMCs), obtained when the disease was refractory, from a patient treated with antithyroid drugs. The chain uses TRBV7-2 and TRBJ1-1; 7 bases are a match to TRBD1. This receptor was obtained from a female donor with Graves disease. CDR3 protein: CASRRTGETEAFF. The CDR3 DNA is TGTGCCAGCAGAAGGACAGGAGAAACTGAAGCTTTCTTT.